The 14 T cell receptor beta chains below all came from one sample that was sequenced in a study of OX40 agonist ivuxolimab in advanced cancers. Assay: immunoSEQ multiplex PCR; the TCRdb copy retains only in-frame clones and omits some. Of 5,500 to 7,500 clones listed, under 90% are singletons. The specimen was CD4+ or CD8+ T cells sorted from blood, collected in a trial of the OX40 agonist ivuxolimab. These receptors all come from an adult with an advanced solid tumor such as melanoma, head and neck, liver or kidney cancer.

The chain links TRBV2 to TRBJ2-1, with 7 bases aligning to TRBD1. CDR1 is SNHLY, CDR2 FYNNEI, per germline. The CDR3 consists of 15 residues. V was pared by 7 bases and J by 12 bases, with 18 bases of the junction left unmatched. The CDR3 region is CASKYGTEDTRGQFF. The CDR3 nucleotides are TGTGCCAGCAAATACGGGACAGAGGATACTCGGGGGCAGTTCTTC.

The CDR3 is CASSRGGRLNTEAFF. As DNA, the CDR3 is TGTGCCAGCAGCCGGGGGGGTCGGTTGAACACTGAAGCTTTCTTT. The chain links TRBV11-3 to TRBJ1-1; a possible D gene is TRBD1 (5 bases). Deletions cut 5 bases from V and 0 bases from J, with 13 bases between. The CDR3 sequence is 15 residues long. Germline CDR1 SGHNT, CDR2 YENEEA. Variable domain in full (rest from reference TRBV11-3 and TRBJ1-1): EAGVVQSPRYKIIEKKQPVAFWCNPISGHNTLYWYLQNLGQGPELLIRYENEEAVDDSQLPKDRFSAERLKGVDSTLKIQPAELGDSAVYLCASSRGGRLNTEAFFGQGTRLTVV.

The J gene is TRBJ1-2, the V gene TRBV7-8; possible D gene TRBD1, 5 bases. Trimming stripped 1 base from V and 2 bases from J, with 14 bases between. In germline, CDR1 is SGHVS, CDR2 FQNEAQ. The length of the CDR3 is 16 residues. Here the CDR3 reads CASSLGGVGYNYGYTF. Here the CDR3 DNA reads TGTGCCAGCAGCTTAGGGGGGGTAGGATACAACTATGGCTACACCTTC. Based on the CDR3 plus reference TRBV7-8 and TRBJ1-2, the full variable domain is GAGVSQSPRYKVAKRGQDVALRCDPISGHVSLFWYQQALGQGPEFLTYFQNEAQLDKSGLPSDRFFAERPEGSVSTLKIQRTQQEDSAVYLCASSLGGVGYNYGYTFGSGTRLTVV.

The chain has TRBV7-6 and TRBJ2-1; TRBD2 matches 11 bases. V lost 5 bases and J lost 10; bases outside the gene matches: 10. CDR3 size: 15 residues. Germline V gives CDR1 SGHVS, CDR2 FNYEAQ. The CDR3: CASSKTSGRWGEQFF. DNA for the CDR3: TGTGCCAGCAGCAAAACTAGCGGGAGATGGGGGGAGCAGTTCTTC. Supplemented by reference TRBV7-6 and TRBJ2-1, the full variable domain reads GAGVSQSPRYKVTKRGQDVALRCDPISGHVSLYWYRQALGQGPEFLTYFNYEAQQDKSGLPNDRFSAERPEGSISTLTIQRTEQRDSAMYRCASSKTSGRWGEQFFGPGTRLTVL.

The chain employs TRBV6-5 and TRBJ2-7; D is unresolved. CDR3 length: 11 residues. Trimming stripped 6 bases from V and 3 bases from J, with 6 bases between. Germline V gene lookup returns CDR1 MNHEY and CDR2 SVGAGI. The DNA of the CDR3 is TGTGCCAGCAGGAGCATCTACGAGCAGTACTTC. It specifies CASRSIYEQYF.

This rearrangement joins TRBV15 to TRBJ1-4, with D maybe TRBD1 (5 bases). The CDR3 covers 16 residues. V shed 1 base and J shed 8 bases, with 17 bases lying between them. The germline V gene has CDR1 LNHNV and CDR2 YYDKDF (reference sequence). The CDR3 protein is CATSRGTGTAVEKLFF. DNA for the CDR3: TGTGCCACCAGCAGAGGGACCGGGACCGCGGTGGAAAAACTGTTTTTT.

This rearrangement joins TRBV25-1 to TRBJ2-5; D may be TRBD1 (6 bases). There are 14 residues in the CDR3. Germline lookup yields CDR1 MGHDK and CDR2 SYGVNS. V dropped 3 bases and J dropped 2 bases, with 10 bases sitting between them. DNA for the CDR3: TGTGCCAGCAGTGACAGGGGCCATCAAGAGACCCAGTACTTC. Protein: CASSDRGHQETQYF.

This clone has more than one count but fewer than ten. The V gene is TRBV6-1, the J gene TRBJ1-6; TRBD1 agrees at 8 bases. Trimming cost V 2 bases and J 6 bases; bases outside gene matches: 9. Per the germline V gene, CDR1 is MNHNS and CDR2 is SASEGT. The CDR3 runs 17 residues. The CDR3 coding sequence is TGTGCCAGCAGTGAACCCGGCAGGGGGCTCCGTAATTCACCCCTCCACTTT. It translates to CASSEPGRGLRNSPLHF.

This rearrangement joins TRBV30 to TRBJ2-2, with 11 positions matching TRBD2. V lost 0 bases to trimming and J lost 3 bases; unmatched junction nucleotides: 12. In germline, CDR1 is GTSNPN, CDR2 SVGIG (reference sequence). This CDR3 region has 19 residues. The CDR3 DNA reads TGTGCCTGGAGTGTAGATCCCCTAGCGGGAGGTTCGTACACCGGGGAGCTGTTTTTT. It is translated as CAWSVDPLAGGSYTGELFF.

The chain uses TRBV30 and TRBJ2-7; 9 bases line up with TRBD1. Trimming at V came to 5 bases and at J to 4 bases, leaving 9 bases not matched to a gene. The CDR3 spans 14 residues. CDR1 is GTSNPN, CDR2 SVGIG, per germline (reference sequence). For the CDR3, the DNA is TGTGCCTGGTCCCCCGGGACAGGGTATTACGAGCAGTACTTC. This translates into CAWSPGTGYYEQYF. Using reference TRBV30 and TRBJ2-7 for the parts outside the CDR3, the full variable domain is SQTIHQWPATLVQPVGSPLSLECTVEGTSNPNLYWYRQAAGRGLQLLFYSVGIGQISSEVPQNLSASRPQDRQFILSSKKLLLSDSGFYLCAWSPGTGYYEQYFGPGTRLTVT.

This chain links TRBV7-8 with TRBJ2-5; D is possibly TRBD2 (6 bases). The J call may not be correct, given that the DNA end is closer to TRBJ2-7. The CDR3 consists of 16 residues. The germline V gene encodes CDR1 SGHVS and CDR2 FQNEAQ. The CDR3 DNA follows: TGTGCCAGCAGCTTAGCGGGGGGTGCCTACCTACTCGAGCAGTACTTC. Its protein is CASSLAGGAYLLEQYF.

CDR3 sequence: CASSIREAYNEQFF. CDR3 coding DNA: TGTGCCAGCAGTATCCGAGAGGCGTACAATGAGCAGTTCTTC. This chain links TRBV6-5 with TRBJ2-1; D not resolved. The V and J ends lost 5 bases and 4 bases respectively, with 12 bases between them. CDR3 size: 14 residues. The germline gives CDR1 MNHEY, CDR2 SVGAGI.

V gene TRBV4-1 combines with J gene TRBJ2-7; D is possibly TRBD2 (6 bases). Trimming took off 0 bases at V and 6 bases at J, with 15 bases between the two ends. Germline values: CDR1 MGHRA, CDR2 YSYEKL. The CDR3 length is 15 residues. CDR3 amino acids: CASSQDRGNGGEQYF. In DNA, the CDR3 is TGCGCCAGCAGCCAAGATAGGGGAAACGGGGGCGAGCAGTACTTC.

CDR3 nucleotide sequence: TGTGCCAGCAGCGTTAGCGGGGGGTACAATGAGCAGTTCTTC. Residues: CASSVSGGYNEQFF. The genes are TRBV9 and TRBJ2-1, with 10 bases matching TRBD2. Germline V gene lookup returns CDR1 SGDLS and CDR2 YYNGEE. This CDR3 comprises 14 residues. V shed 2 bases, J shed 4 bases, and the junction held 0 bases outside the gene matches.